The 15 T cell receptor beta chains listed next were all sequenced from one sample in a study of early T cells in non-severe SARS-CoV-2 infection. Each CDR3 protein is one row after TCRdb ran MiXCR on the 5' RACE reads. The sample lists around 67,000 distinct CDR3 sequences, around 11% seen once, with approximately 6.4% in the top ten. The material sequenced was whole blood. The origin of the receptors is an adult who was a healthcare worker with PCR-confirmed SARS-CoV-2 infection or an uninfected control (not recorded which).

This clonotype occurred a few times. The chain carries TRBV3-1 and TRBJ2-4, with TRBD2 matching 13 bases. The CDR3 covers 20 residues. V dropped 0 bases and J dropped 2; count of bases not matched to a gene: 10. The V gene's germline CDR1 is LGHDT and CDR2 YNNKEL (reference sequence). CDR3 DNA sequence: TGTGCCAGCAGCCAAGATGAGGGACTAGCGGGGTTGTGGACCAAAAACATTCAGTACTTC. Protein: CASSQDEGLAGLWTKNIQYF.

The V call is TRBV10-3, the J call TRBJ2-1; D assignment may be TRBD1 or TRBD2 (6 bases each). The CDR3 runs to 17 residues. Between the trimmed V and J ends, which lost 3 bases and 0 bases, there was a span of 15 bases. CDR1 is ENHRY, CDR2 SYGVKD, per germline. CDR3 loop: CAISDGGGRSSYNEQFF. For the CDR3, the DNA is TGTGCCATCAGTGACGGTGGGGGGCGAAGCTCCTACAATGAGCAGTTCTTC.

The chain employs TRBV5-1 and TRBJ2-5, with D tentatively TRBD1 (6 bases). There are 14 residues in the CDR3. Germline V gene sequence: CDR1 SGHRS, CDR2 YFSETQ. The V end was cut by 2 bases, the J end by 2 bases, with 10 bases between. CDR3 DNA sequence: TGCGCCAGCAGCTTCAGGGGCGGGCAAGAGACCCAGTACTTC. Amino acids: CASSFRGGQETQYF.

This clonotype was seen at least ten times. The chain combines TRBV6-6 with TRBJ2-2; TRBD1 is a possible D gene (5 bases). V was shortened by 5 bases and J by 1 base, with 8 bases between the two germline ends. Germline V gives CDR1 MNHNY, CDR2 SVGAGI (reference sequence). The CDR3 is made up of 14 amino acids. This CDR3 is CASSRTGNTGELFF. Written as DNA, the CDR3 is TGTGCCAGCAGTCGAACAGGGAACACCGGGGAGCTGTTTTTT.

This clonotype was seen repeatedly, ten times or more. The chain links TRBV24-1 to TRBJ2-1; 7 bases fit TRBD2. CDR1 is KGHDR and CDR2 is SFDVKD in the germline V gene. The CDR3 spans 15 residues. The V and J ends lost 4 bases and 8 bases, in that order; junction bases with no gene match: 10. The CDR3 DNA is TGTGCCACCAGTGACCCCCCCGGCGGGAGAGATGAGCAGTTCTTC. Translated: CATSDPPGGRDEQFF.

This clonotype was counted many times. This chain joins TRBV27 and TRBJ2-7, with 15 positions matching TRBD2. This CDR3 spans 18 amino acids. Germline loops: CDR1 MNHEY, CDR2 SMNVEV (reference sequence). With 1 base clipped from V and 1 base from J, the junction kept 5 bases outside the gene matches. The CDR3 region has the DNA TGTGCCAGCAGTTTATTTCCGGGACTAGCGGGAGGTTCCTACGAGCAGTACTTC. Amino acids: CASSLFPGLAGGSYEQYF.

This clonotype was observed a few times. The rearrangement links TRBV25-1 to TRBJ2-4; TRBD2 agrees at 9 bases. Germline CDR1 MGHDK, CDR2 SYGVNS. The V gene end was trimmed by 0 bases and the J gene end by 0 bases; junction bases not matched to a gene: 3. The CDR3 runs to 17 residues. DNA of the CDR3: TGTGCCAGCAGTGAATATAGCGGGGGTCTAGCCAAAAACATTCAGTACTTC. Amino acids: CASSEYSGGLAKNIQYF.

The chain joins TRBV6-6 to TRBJ1-2, with 10 nucleotides matching TRBD1. The junction had 5 bases not matched to a gene; V was cut back by 2 bases and J by 8 bases. The CDR3 extends over 14 amino acids. CDR1 and CDR2 from the germline V gene are MNHNY and SVGAGI (reference sequence). The CDR3: CASSYTDRGRGYTF. The CDR3 DNA sequence: TGTGCCAGCAGTTACACCGACAGGGGGCGAGGCTACACCTTC.

This chain uses TRBV12-3 or TRBV12-4 with TRBJ2-2; tentatively, D is TRBD2 (6 bases). The CDR3 runs to 15 residues. Trimming took 9 bases from V and 1 from J, leaving 15 bases between them. This CDR3 reads CASGPPAGNTGELFF. The CDR3 region has the DNA TGTGCCAGTGGTCCCCCAGCGGGGAACACCGGGGAGCTGTTTTTT.

The chain is built from TRBV5-6 and TRBJ2-7; D is unclear. The CDR3 consists of 14 residues. V was clipped by 1 base and J by 0 bases, with 8 bases between them. Germline V gene sequence: CDR1 SGHDT, CDR2 YYEEEE. The CDR3 loop is CASSLRPHSYEQYF. CDR3 coding DNA: TGTGCCAGCAGCTTGCGGCCGCACTCCTACGAGCAGTACTTC.

This clonotype was seen only a few times. The J gene is TRBJ2-1, the V gene TRBV12-3 or TRBV12-4; D might be TRBD1 (6 bases). The CDR3 is made up of 15 amino acids. V was cut by 4 bases and J by 3 bases, with 13 bases left in between. This CDR3 is CASSYRRQDYNEQFF. CDR3 bases: TGTGCCAGCAGTTATCGTAGACAGGACTACAATGAGCAGTTCTTC.

This chain uses TRBV5-6 with TRBJ2-4, with TRBD1 matching over 9 bases. This CDR3 spans 14 amino acids. The germline V gene encodes CDR1 SGHDT and CDR2 YYEEEE. Trimming removed 3 bases from V and 6 bases from J; junction bases left unmatched: 4. The chain's CDR3 is CASSWGTGLNIQYF. CDR3 bases: TGTGCCAGCAGCTGGGGGACAGGGTTAAACATTCAGTACTTC.

The chain combines TRBV2 with TRBJ2-7; 8 bases align to TRBD1. The trim removed 6 bases at V and 0 bases at J, leaving 10 bases unmatched. CDR1 and CDR2 from the germline V gene are SNHLY and FYNNEI. This CDR3 region has 16 residues. CDR3 region: CASSDLGQAYSYEQYF. DNA of the CDR3: TGTGCCAGCAGCGACTTGGGACAGGCCTACTCCTACGAGCAGTACTTC.

V is TRBV18 and J is TRBJ1-5; D unresolved. V gave up 4 bases and J gave up 0 bases, with 10 bases separating them. Germline V gene sequence: CDR1 KGHSH, CDR2 LQKENI. The CDR3 extends over 15 amino acids. This CDR3 reads CASSRLGNSNQPQHF. CDR3 coding DNA: TGTGCCAGCTCACGGTTAGGCAATAGCAATCAGCCCCAGCATTTT.

The table lists this clonotype with many counts. The chain carries TRBV5-1 and TRBJ2-7, with D perhaps TRBD1 (5 bases). The V gene's germline CDR1 is SGHRS and CDR2 YFSETQ. The CDR3 loop spans 15 amino acids. V dropped 0 bases and J dropped 2 bases, with 12 bases sitting between them. This CDR3 is CASSLEPGQAYEQYF. CDR3 DNA: TGCGCCAGCAGCTTGGAACCCGGACAAGCCTACGAGCAGTACTTC.